This passage covers 26 T cell receptor beta chains from one sample sequenced in a study of blood T cell repertoires in COVID-19. Measured with immunoSEQ multiplex PCR; TCRdb has only the in-frame clones, and not every one. Here the sample spans around 190,000 clones, around nine tenths being singletons. Sequenced sample: peripheral blood. The receptor set was obtained from a human donor in a cohort sampled during active COVID-19.

This clone was seen more than once but under ten times. The chain links TRBV4-1 to TRBJ2-3, with D unclear. The germline V gene has CDR1 MGHRA and CDR2 YSYEKL. V gave up 0 bases and J gave up 2 bases, with 9 bases separating them. This CDR3 is built from 15 residues. The CDR3 loop reads CASSQDGVTTDTQYF. The DNA for the CDR3 is TGCGCCAGCAGCCAAGATGGAGTCACCACAGATACGCAGTATTTT.

V usage is TRBV27 and J usage is TRBJ2-7; D gene unclear. The CDR3 runs to 13 residues. V shed 3 bases and J shed 0 bases, with 6 bases lying between them. From germline, CDR1 is MNHEY and CDR2 SMNVEV (reference sequence). The CDR3 loop is CASSFHSSYEQYF. Written as DNA, the CDR3 is TGTGCCAGCAGTTTTCACAGCTCCTACGAGCAGTACTTC.

V is TRBV27 and J is TRBJ2-5; 8 positions match TRBD1. The CDR3 contains 15 residues. The trim removed 5 bases at V and 7 bases at J, leaving 12 bases unmatched. Germline-derived CDR1 and CDR2 are MNHEY and SMNVEV (reference sequence). CDR3 DNA: TGTGCCAGCAGTCCCGACAGGGGTCCTTGGGGGACCCAGTACTTC. It translates to CASSPDRGPWGTQYF.

V and J are TRBV28 and TRBJ1-2; 11 bases fit TRBD1. This CDR3 has 16 amino acids. J was trimmed by 4 bases and V by 2 bases; bases with no gene match: 6. Germline CDR1 and CDR2: MDHEN and SYDVKM. The CDR3 DNA follows: TGTGCCAGCAGTTTACGGGGGACAGGGGGTACCTATGGCTACACCTTC. It yields the protein CASSLRGTGGTYGYTF.

The gene calls are TRBV3-1 (or the pseudogene TRBV3-2) and TRBJ2-5; 8 bases match TRBD1. Germline CDR1 is LGHDT and CDR2 is YNNKEL (reference sequence). The ends lost 3 bases at V and 1 base at J; junction bases unmatched: 1. This CDR3 spans 14 amino acids. The CDR3 DNA sequence: TGTGCCAGCAGCCAGGGACAGGTCCAAGAGACCCAGTACTTC. Translating it yields CASSQGQVQETQYF.

The rearrangement joins TRBV9 to TRBJ2-7; D not resolved. The CDR3 covers 13 residues. V lost 3 bases, J lost 6 bases, and 13 bases lay in between. The germline V gene has CDR1 SGDLS and CDR2 YYNGEE. The CDR3 coding sequence is TGTGCCAGCAGCGACCAACCTTCGGGCGAGCAGTACTTC. Encoded protein: CASSDQPSGEQYF.

The V and J genes are TRBV7-9 and TRBJ1-6, with 9 positions matching TRBD1. Germline V CDR1 and CDR2: SEHNR, FQNEAQ (reference sequence). Losses at the gene ends were 1 base for V and 10 bases for J; bases not matched to a gene: 5. The CDR3 runs 15 residues. This chain's CDR3 is CASSLDTGGRSPLHF. Here the CDR3 DNA reads TGTGCCAGCAGCTTAGATACAGGGGGCCGCTCACCCCTCCACTTT.

CDR3 amino acids: CASSLQGGNIQYF. The CDR3 DNA is TGTGCCAGTAGTCTACAGGGGGGTAACATTCAGTACTTC. V gene TRBV19 combines with J gene TRBJ2-4; 8 bases are shared with TRBD1. The CDR3 has 13 residues. V lost 5 bases to trimming and J lost 7 bases; unmatched junction nucleotides: 4. Looked up from germline, CDR1 is LNHDA and CDR2 is SQIVND (reference sequence). The variable domain in full, with the rest retrieved from reference TRBV19 and TRBJ2-4, is DGGITQSPKYLFRKEGQNVTLSCEQNLNHDAMYWYRQDPGQGLRLIYYSQIVNDFQKGDIAEGYSVSREKKESFPLTVTSAQKNPTAFYLCASSLQGGNIQYFGAGTRLSVL.

This clone was observed a single time. The genes are TRBV12-5 and TRBJ2-5, with D tentatively TRBD1 (6 bases). CDR3 length: 12 residues. Trimming stripped 8 bases from V and 1 base from J, with 8 bases between. The V gene's germline CDR1 is LGHNT and CDR2 FRNRAP. The CDR3 sequence: CASLGGQETQYF. CDR3 in DNA: TGTGCTAGTTTAGGGGGCCAAGAGACCCAGTACTTC.

This clone was recorded a few times. The chain has TRBV3-1 (or the pseudogene TRBV3-2) and TRBJ2-2; weak D call: TRBD1 (5 bases). The CDR3 sequence is 14 residues long. Germline CDR1 reads LGHDT; CDR2 reads YNNKEL (reference sequence). The germline V and J ends were trimmed by 7 bases and 0 bases, with 9 bases remaining between them. The CDR3 DNA sequence: TGTGCCAGCATGCCAGGGCCGAACACCGGGGAGCTGTTTTTT. Translation: CASMPGPNTGELFF.

This sequence joins TRBV29-1 and TRBJ2-5, with a weak D call TRBD2 (5 bases). V was trimmed by 5 bases and J by 4 bases, leaving 8 bases between them. CDR3 length: 11 amino acids. Germline CDR1 reads SQVTM; CDR2 reads ANQGSEA. The CDR3 bases are TGCAGCGTTCAGGCGGGAGAGACCCAGTACTTC. Translated, it gives CSVQAGETQYF.

The chain has TRBV20-1 and TRBJ1-1; D is unclear. The V gene lost 6 bases and the J gene lost 1 base, with 15 bases spanning the gap. Looked up from germline, CDR1 is DFQATT and CDR2 is SNEGSKA (reference sequence). The CDR3 contains 14 residues. Written as DNA, the CDR3 is TGCAGTGCCAGTGCATTACAGCCGAACACTGAAGCTTTCTTT. Translated: CSASALQPNTEAFF.

V is TRBV11-1 and J is TRBJ2-7; D gene uncertain. This CDR3 is 15 amino acids long. Looked up from germline, CDR1 is SGHAT and CDR2 is FQDESV (reference sequence). Trimming pared 3 bases from V and 5 bases from J, leaving 17 bases between. CDR3 sequence: CASSFGGILRNEQYF. CDR3 bases: TGTGCCAGCAGCTTTGGCGGCATCCTTAGGAACGAGCAGTACTTC.

This chain uses TRBV11-2 with TRBJ2-3; no clear D gene. Germline CDR1 and CDR2: SGHAT and FQNNGV. The CDR3 length is 14 residues. Trimming left V 8 bases short and J 6 bases short, with 18 bases between. CDR3 sequence reads: CASELGRVSDTQYF. Here the CDR3 DNA reads TGTGCCAGCGAGCTTGGCCGGGTCTCGGATACGCAGTATTTT.

This clone showed up just a few times. The rearrangement joins TRBV11-3 to TRBJ2-1; D is unresolved. Germline V gene data show CDR1 as SGHNT and CDR2 as YENEEA. The length of the CDR3 is 13 residues. V lost 3 bases and J 4 bases, leaving 7 bases between the germline ends. The CDR3 bases are TGTGCCAGCAGCTTGTCTAGGTACAATGAGCAGTTCTTC. It encodes CASSLSRYNEQFF.

This clone turned up a few times. The chain has TRBV19 and TRBJ2-7; tentative D call: TRBD2 (6 bases). From germline, CDR1 is LNHDA and CDR2 SQIVND (reference sequence). The germline V and J ends were trimmed by 6 bases and 0 bases, with 12 bases remaining between them. The CDR3 has 14 residues. This chain's CDR3 is CASRRDSSSYEQYF. The CDR3 region has the DNA TGTGCCAGTAGACGGGACTCTAGCTCCTACGAGCAGTACTTC. The full variable domain, in which reference TRBV19 and TRBJ2-7 provide the parts outside the CDR3, is DGGITQSPKYLFRKEGQNVTLSCEQNLNHDAMYWYRQDPGQGLRLIYYSQIVNDFQKGDIAEGYSVSREKKESFPLTVTSAQKNPTAFYLCASRRDSSSYEQYFGPGTRLTVT.

The chain joins TRBV4-1 to TRBJ1-2; 7 bases match TRBD1. The CDR3 runs 16 residues. Looked up from germline, CDR1 is MGHRA and CDR2 is YSYEKL. The V segment lost 4 bases and the J segment 1 base; nucleotides outside the gene matches: 9. In DNA form, the CDR3 reads TGCGCCAGCAGCCGAACCTCGGGACAGAATAACTATGGCTACACCTTC. Protein: CASSRTSGQNNYGYTF.

This CDR3 is CASSARQGLTLTDTQYF. The CDR3 nucleotides are TGTGCCAGCAGTGCCAGACAGGGTCTAACCCTCACAGATACGCAGTATTTT. The chain recombines TRBV25-1 with TRBJ2-3; 7 bases line up with TRBD1. The ends lost 4 bases at V and 2 bases at J; junction bases unmatched: 12. Germline V lookup: CDR1 MGHDK, CDR2 SYGVNS. The CDR3 totals 17 residues.

The rearrangement links TRBV2 to TRBJ2-7; 10 bases match TRBD1. This CDR3 comprises 18 residues. CDR1 and CDR2 (germline): SNHLY, FYNNEI. Germline trimming cut 3 bases from V and 4 bases from J; bases unmatched to any gene: 15. CDR3 amino acids: CASSDPSFAGQGRYEQYF. CDR3 coding DNA: TGTGCCAGCAGTGACCCCTCTTTCGCGGGACAGGGGCGTTACGAGCAGTACTTC.

The rearrangement joins TRBV7-2 to TRBJ2-7; 9 bases are a match to TRBD1. Germline V gene lookup returns CDR1 SGHTA and CDR2 FQGNSA. V dropped 2 bases and J dropped 3; count of bases not matched to a gene: 5. This CDR3 spans 15 amino acids. CDR3 loop: CASSLSQGALYEQYF. The CDR3 nucleotides read TGTGCCAGCAGCTTATCACAGGGGGCCCTCTACGAGCAGTACTTC.

The V and J genes are TRBV27 and TRBJ2-7, with TRBD1 identical over 7 bases. The V gene's germline CDR1 is MNHEY and CDR2 SMNVEV (reference sequence). V gave up 6 bases and J gave up 4 bases; unmatched junction bases: 12. CDR3 length: 15 residues. The CDR3 DNA is TGTGCCAGCAGGAGTCAAGGACAGGTATTTTACGAGCAGTACTTC. Protein sequence: CASRSQGQVFYEQYF.

The chain is built from TRBV2 and TRBJ1-2; D is possibly TRBD1 (6 bases). Trimming shortened V by 7 bases and J by 2 bases, and 14 bases separated the two germline ends. CDR3 length: 14 residues. CDR1 and CDR2 from the germline V gene are SNHLY and FYNNEI. CDR3 amino acids: CASTKDSQNYGYTF. The CDR3 nucleotides read TGTGCCAGCACCAAGGACAGTCAGAACTATGGCTACACCTTC. Full variable domain (missing parts from reference TRBV2 and TRBJ1-2): EPEVTQTPSHQVTQMGQEVILRCVPISNHLYFYWYRQILGQKVEFLVSFYNNEISEKSEIFDDQFSVERPDGSNFTLKIRSTKLEDSAMYFCASTKDSQNYGYTFGSGTRLTVV.

J is TRBJ1-2 and V is TRBV9, with TRBD1 matching 7 bases. V lost 2 bases, J lost 8 bases, and 3 bases stayed unmatched. The germline V gene encodes CDR1 SGDLS and CDR2 YYNGEE. The CDR3 spans 12 residues. The CDR3 region is CASSVTGEGYTF. Written as DNA, the CDR3 is TGTGCCAGCAGCGTCACAGGGGAGGGCTACACCTTC. Looking up the rest from reference TRBV9 and TRBJ1-2 gives the full variable domain: DSGVTQTPKHLITATGQRVTLRCSPRSGDLSVYWYQQSLDQGLQFLIQYYNGEERAKGNILERFSAQQFPDLHSELNLSSLELGDSALYFCASSVTGEGYTFGSGTRLTVV.

The rearrangement uses TRBV7-8 and TRBJ1-6; 7 bases line up with TRBD1. Trimming at V came to 5 bases and at J to 3 bases, leaving 10 bases not matched to a gene. CDR3 length equals 17 residues. Per germline, CDR1 SGHVS and CDR2 FQNEAQ. CDR3 bases: TGTGCCAGCAGCCTGGGACAGACGCGACTCTATAATTCACCCCTCCACTTT. Translating gives CASSLGQTRLYNSPLHF.

This rearrangement joins TRBV6-4 to TRBJ2-7; TRBD1 aligns across 8 bases. CDR1 is MRHNA and CDR2 is SNTAGT in the germline V gene. V was clipped by 0 bases and J by 2 bases; unmatched bases: 6. This CDR3 is built from 16 residues. The CDR3 nucleotides are TGTGCCAGCAGTGACTCGATGGGACAGGCAACCTACGAGCAGTACTTC. It yields the protein CASSDSMGQATYEQYF.

The gene calls are TRBV28 and TRBJ2-7; the match to TRBD2 covers 8 bases. With 3 bases clipped from V and 4 bases from J, the junction kept 5 bases outside the gene matches. The CDR3 sequence is 14 residues long. Per the germline V gene, CDR1 is MDHEN and CDR2 is SYDVKM. CDR3 sequence reads: CASSFSGAFYEQYF. The CDR3 DNA reads as TGTGCCAGCAGTTTTAGCGGGGCCTTTTACGAGCAGTACTTC.